This T cell receptor beta chain was observed in a study of shared clonotypes between healthy human individuals. General study results and limits: It was observed that roughly 5.1% of naive CD4 clonotypes were shared across several donors.

Method: immunoSEQ multiplex PCR; TCRdb's copy keeps in-frame clones and lacks some. Of 760,000 or so clones in the sample, 90% to 97% were seen once. It was CD45RO-negative cells, positively selected for CCR7, that made up naive CD8 cells, with terminally differentiated effector memory CD45RA+ cells excluded. As regards this clone: Its antigen is unidentified.

The specimen sequenced was naive CD8+ T cells sorted from blood. The sequence was obtained from a man aged 30-40 years in good health.

The CDR3 DNA is TGCGCCAGCAGTGGTAGGAAGGACAGGGATTTCTACGAGCAGTACTTC. Its protein product is CASSGRKDRDFYEQYF. This chain connects TRBV10-1 to TRBJ2-7; 8 positions agree with TRBD1. The CDR3 contains 16 residues. Germline V gene lookup returns CDR1 WNHNN and CDR2 SYGVQD (reference sequence). V lost 4 bases, J lost 3 bases, and 11 bases stayed unmatched.